Shown below are 32 T cell receptor beta chains from a single sample sequenced in a study of monozygotic twins with inflammatory bowel disease. TCRdb re-called the 5' RACE reads; one entry per CDR3 protein, DNA not given. This table lists around 210,000 distinct CDR3 sequences. The source material was blood. The origin of the receptors is a human donor with ulcerative colitis or Crohn's disease, or a healthy co-twin of an affected twin (not recorded which).

V and J are TRBV7-9 and TRBJ2-1; TCRdb indicates TRBD2, and absent DNA this call remains unverified. Germline V CDR1 and CDR2: SEHNR, FQNEAQ (reference sequence). This CDR3 spans 14 amino acids. CDR3 residues: CASSLDGRWDEQFF.

This chain connects TRBV5-6 to TRBJ1-2; as DNA is missing, the TRBD1 call by TCRdb cannot be tested. Germline assignment: CDR1 SGHDT and CDR2 YYEEEE. This CDR3 region has 16 residues. CDR3 loop: CASSLTPDRTTYGYTF.

This chain joins TRBV6-1 and TRBJ2-7; TCRdb's D call, TRBD1, is unchecked because there is no DNA. The CDR3 totals 15 residues. Germline values: CDR1 MNHNS, CDR2 SASEGT. This CDR3 reads CASSQGPTGFYEQYF.

The chain has TRBV4-1 and TRBJ1-2. Germline assignment: CDR1 MGHRA and CDR2 YSYEKL. The CDR3 extends over 15 amino acids. CDR3 residues: CASSQEEGGYYGYTF.

The chain joins TRBV2 to TRBJ2-7. CDR1 and CDR2 from the germline V gene are SNHLY and FYNNEI. This CDR3 comprises 11 residues. CDR3 sequence reads: CASRDAYEQYF.

The chain links TRBV28 to TRBJ1-5. Germline loops: CDR1 MDHEN, CDR2 SYDVKM. CDR3 size: 15 residues. Here the CDR3 reads CASSWGGFGNQPQHF.

The rearrangement uses TRBV7-9 and TRBJ2-7. Germline CDR1 is SEHNR and CDR2 is FQNEAQ (reference sequence). The CDR3 has 14 amino acids. CDR3 sequence reads: CASSLDHFRDEQYF.

V and J are TRBV7-9 and TRBJ1-2; TCRdb indicates TRBD1, and absent DNA this call remains unverified. This CDR3 region has 14 residues. Germline V gene data show CDR1 as SEHNR and CDR2 as FQNEAQ (reference sequence). This CDR3 is CASSPRDRAYGYTF.

The rearrangement uses TRBV6-5 and TRBJ1-1. Germline lookup yields CDR1 MNHEY and CDR2 SVGAGI. There are 14 residues in the CDR3. CDR3 in amino acids: CASSYAGPNTEAFF.

The rearrangement joins TRBV7-9 to TRBJ1-1; TCRdb selects TRBD1, and the lack of DNA leaves this call unchecked. CDR1 is SEHNR, CDR2 FQNEAQ, per germline (reference sequence). The CDR3 has 13 amino acids. Here the CDR3 reads CASSDPGHRKAFF. Combining the CDR3 with reference TRBV7-9 and TRBJ1-1 gives the whole variable domain DTGVSQNPRHKITKRGQNVTFRCDPISEHNRLYWYRQTLGQGPEFLTYFQNEAQLEKSRLLSDRFSAERPKGSFSTLEIQRTEQGDSAMYLCASSDPGHRKAFFGQGTRLTVV.

V gene TRBV27 combines with J gene TRBJ2-1; the TRBD1 assignment by TCRdb is unverifiable without DNA. Germline V lookup: CDR1 MNHEY, CDR2 SMNVEV (reference sequence). The CDR3 runs to 16 residues. CDR3 sequence reads: CASSFDRPLSYNEQFF.

The chain joins TRBV12-3 or TRBV12-4 to TRBJ2-7. CDR3 size: 13 residues. The chain's CDR3 is CASSLAGTYEQYF.

The J gene is TRBJ2-1, the V gene TRBV7-9. Germline V gives CDR1 SEHNR, CDR2 FQNEAQ (reference sequence). The CDR3 length is 14 residues. The CDR3 loop reads CASSLDWENNEQFF.

This chain links TRBV7-9 with TRBJ1-3; TCRdb picks TRBD1, but there is no DNA to check that call. The CDR3 is made up of 17 amino acids. CDR1 and CDR2 from the germline V gene are SEHNR and FQNEAQ (reference sequence). The CDR3: CASSPPLGAADGNTIYF.

V and J are TRBV20-1 and TRBJ2-7; the TRBD2 assignment by TCRdb is unverifiable without DNA. Germline V CDR1 and CDR2: DFQATT, SNEGSKA (reference sequence). The length of the CDR3 is 16 residues. The CDR3: CSARRERAGGGAEQYF.

The genes are TRBV12-3 or TRBV12-4 and TRBJ2-4. The CDR3 loop spans 18 amino acids. The CDR3 reads CASSVPAHVELAKNIQYF.

The genes are TRBV5-6 and TRBJ2-3; no DNA is available, so the TRBD1 call from TCRdb remains unchecked. This CDR3 region has 14 residues. From germline, CDR1 is SGHDT and CDR2 YYEEEE. CDR3 residues: CASSTGEGTDTQYF.

V usage is TRBV20-1 and J usage is TRBJ2-1; TCRdb's D call, TRBD1, is unchecked because there is no DNA. The CDR3 loop spans 15 amino acids. Germline V gives CDR1 DFQATT, CDR2 SNEGSKA (reference sequence). The CDR3 region is CSARETGRGPDEQFF.

This chain uses TRBV5-5 with TRBJ2-2. The CDR3 sequence is 16 residues long. CDR1 is SGHKS, CDR2 YYEKEE, per germline (reference sequence). The CDR3 sequence: CASTVLGSSFSGELFF. The variable domain in full, completed from reference TRBV5-5 and TRBJ2-2, reads DAGVTQSPTHLIKTRGQQVTLRCSPISGHKSVSWYQQVLGQGPQFIFQYYEKEERGRGNFPDRFSARQFPNYSSELNVNALLLGDSALYLCASTVLGSSFSGELFFGEGSRLTVL.

The CDR3 region is CASSQEPGVGELFF. The rearrangement uses TRBV4-1 and TRBJ2-2; without DNA, the TCRdb call of TRBD1 cannot be checked. This CDR3 has 14 amino acids. Germline CDR1 MGHRA, CDR2 YSYEKL.

This sequence joins TRBV28 and TRBJ2-4; TCRdb indicates TRBD1, and absent DNA this call remains unverified. CDR3 size: 13 residues. Per germline, CDR1 MDHEN and CDR2 SYDVKM. This CDR3 is CASEGVGKNIQYF.

The chain uses TRBV3-1 and TRBJ1-5. This CDR3 has 16 residues. The germline V gene encodes CDR1 LGHDT and CDR2 YNNKEL (reference sequence). CDR3 sequence reads: CASSQEGGRVNQPQHF.

V usage is TRBV12-3 or TRBV12-4 and J usage is TRBJ1-2; the TRBD1 assignment by TCRdb is unverifiable without DNA. CDR3 length equals 15 residues. CDR3 protein: CASSLEGTGLYGYTF.

The CDR3 spells CASSLALFISGNGYTF. The rearrangement links TRBV12-3 or TRBV12-4 to TRBJ1-2. The CDR3 covers 16 residues.

The chain joins TRBV28 to TRBJ1-1; TCRdb designates TRBD1, a call that cannot be tested without DNA. CDR1 is MDHEN and CDR2 is SYDVKM in the germline V gene. CDR3 length equals 17 residues. The CDR3 reads CASSLQTGGLSGTEAFF.

J is TRBJ1-1 and V is TRBV30; the D call from TCRdb, TRBD1, cannot be confirmed without DNA. CDR3 length equals 12 residues. CDR1 and CDR2 from the germline V gene are GTSNPN and SVGIG (reference sequence). The CDR3 here is CAWSVEGTRTFF.

The chain has TRBV12-3 or TRBV12-4 and TRBJ1-5. The CDR3 consists of 14 residues. The CDR3 loop is CASSLGARSQPQHF.

The V call is TRBV6-1, the J call TRBJ1-4; as DNA is missing, the TRBD1 call by TCRdb cannot be tested. The CDR3 has 18 residues. Germline lookup yields CDR1 MNHNS and CDR2 SASEGT. The CDR3 spells CASSTGPVQIATNEKLFF.

The rearrangement joins TRBV5-1 to TRBJ2-1; the D call from TCRdb, TRBD2, cannot be confirmed without DNA. This CDR3 comprises 14 residues. Germline CDR1 reads SGHRS; CDR2 reads YFSETQ. CDR3 loop: CASSLASAGNEQFF.

The V gene is TRBV12-3 or TRBV12-4, the J gene TRBJ1-5. The CDR3 is made up of 13 amino acids. CDR3 amino acids: CASSLKANQPQHF.

This chain joins TRBV5-4 and TRBJ1-1; TCRdb's D call, TRBD1, is unchecked because there is no DNA. The CDR3 loop spans 12 amino acids. Germline V lookup: CDR1 SGHNT, CDR2 YYREEE (reference sequence). CDR3 sequence: CASSFRGAEAFF.

The chain combines TRBV7-2 with TRBJ2-3; lacking DNA, the TRBD2 call made by TCRdb goes unchecked. Per the germline V gene, CDR1 is SGHTA and CDR2 is FQGNSA. The CDR3 has 15 residues. CDR3: CASSSYSTLADTQYF.